This T cell receptor (beta chain) was found in a study of cytomegalovirus exposure and HLA in healthy donors. On the study more broadly: Assignment to the Caucasian-associated ancestry cluster applied to approximately 80% of the roughly 400 genotyped donors. Study-wide results and caveats: Researchers reported in a later analysis that common viral pathogens appeared linked to several top clusters.

In the PCR, 60 Vbeta and 13 Jbeta primers were used. Sequencing was performed with immunoSEQ multiplex PCR; in TCRdb, only in-frame clones are kept and a portion is missing. The sample lists 150,000 to 200,000 clones; around 80% were seen once. Healthy bone marrow donors made up the cohort. The CDR3 runs to 15 residues. The germline gives CDR1 MNHEY, CDR2 SVGAGI. Unmatched junction bases numbered 4, after V lost 6 bases and J lost 7 bases. In the case of this clone: The antigen is unknown.

Sequencing was carried out using PBMCs. The origin of this receptor is a woman aged 25 to 39 in good health and CMV-seronegative. This chain connects TRBV6-5 to TRBJ2-1; 15 bases are shared with TRBD2. The CDR3 DNA is TGTGCCAGCAGCCCCGGGACTAGCGGGAGGAATGAGCAGTTCTTC. The encoded protein is CASSPGTSGRNEQFF.